The clone carrying this T cell receptor beta chain has a single count. The sample is drawn from a study of cytomegalovirus exposure and HLA in healthy donors. Study information: Out of several hundred genotyped donors, roughly 83% belonged to the Caucasian-associated ancestry cluster.

Use of 60 Vbeta and 13 Jbeta primers characterized the PCR. Using immunoSEQ multiplex PCR, the repertoire was profiled, and TCRdb retains in-frame clones only, with some absent. The sample includes 100,000 to 150,000 clones, approximately 74% of them seen just once. The germline V and J ends were trimmed by 6 bases and 10 bases, with 19 bases remaining between them. Germline loops: CDR1 KGHSH, CDR2 LQKENI. This CDR3 is 13 amino acids long. The sequenced material came from PBMCs. This sequence was found in a male donor in good health and CMV-seronegative. The rearrangement links TRBV18 to TRBJ2-7; D call uncertain. The CDR3 coding sequence is TGTGCCAGCTCGCCAGATGGGCAGGTCCACCAGTACTTC. Its protein is CASSPDGQVHQYF.